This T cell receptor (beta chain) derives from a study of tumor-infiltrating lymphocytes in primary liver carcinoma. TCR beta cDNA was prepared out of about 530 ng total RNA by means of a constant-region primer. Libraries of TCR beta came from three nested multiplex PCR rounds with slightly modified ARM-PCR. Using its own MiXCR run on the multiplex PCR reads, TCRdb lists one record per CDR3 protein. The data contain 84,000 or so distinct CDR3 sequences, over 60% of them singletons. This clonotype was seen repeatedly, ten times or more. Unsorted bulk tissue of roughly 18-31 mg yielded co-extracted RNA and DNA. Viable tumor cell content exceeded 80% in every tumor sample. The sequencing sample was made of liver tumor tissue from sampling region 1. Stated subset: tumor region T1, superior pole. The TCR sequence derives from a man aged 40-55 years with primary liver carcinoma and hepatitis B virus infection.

As DNA, the CDR3 is TGTGCCAGCAGCTTATTGTTTGGGGAGACCCAGTACTTC. It specifies CASSLLFGETQYF. V is TRBV7-8 and J is TRBJ2-5; D is undetermined. The CDR3 length is 13 residues. CDR1 and CDR2 (germline): SGHVS, FQNEAQ. V dropped 2 bases and J dropped 5 bases, with 9 bases sitting between them. Based on the CDR3 plus reference TRBV7-8 and TRBJ2-5, the full variable domain is GAGVSQSPRYKVAKRGQDVALRCDPISGHVSLFWYQQALGQGPEFLTYFQNEAQLDKSGLPSDRFFAERPEGSVSTLKIQRTQQEDSAVYLCASSLLFGETQYFGPGTRLLVL.